Listed below are T cell receptor beta chains from one sample, sequenced in a study of T-cell memory formation after mild COVID-19. TCRdb re-analysed the 5' RACE reads in MiXCR, keeping a single row per CDR3 protein. This sample yields hundreds of thousands of distinct CDR3 sequences, of which approximately 16% are seen a single time; around 22% belongs to the top ten. The sample comprised PBMCs or a T cell subset sorted from them (not recorded which). The receptors here all came from a man aged 18 to 29 who had mild COVID-19 (a few samples of this study predate the infection). Cell type and time point are not known. The CDR3 runs from the conserved cysteine through the conserved F or W. Fields, in order: J gene, clone size, V gene, D gene, CDR3 DNA, CDR3 protein. D genes are given only for firm matches. Size is stated for part of the rows, as once, few or many counts, or as a class when the clone is expanded.

j_call: TRBJ2-7; clone_size: NA; v_call: TRBV4-3; d_call: TRBD1; cdr3_nt: TGCGCCAGCAGCCATTTCCTCGGGGGACAGGGGATCGACGAGCAGTACTTC; cdr3_aa: CASSHFLGGQGIDEQYF
j_call: TRBJ2-7; clone_size: many; v_call: TRBV20-1; d_call: NA; cdr3_nt: TGCAGTGCGGCGGACGTCGGACAGTACTTC; cdr3_aa: CSAADVGQYF
j_call: TRBJ2-7; clone_size: few; v_call: TRBV7-2; d_call: TRBD2; cdr3_nt: TGTGCCAGCAGCTTCGGTCCAGCGGGGTACTCCTACGAGCAGTACTTC; cdr3_aa: CASSFGPAGYSYEQYF
j_call: TRBJ1-3; clone_size: NA; v_call: TRBV5-4; d_call: NA; cdr3_nt: TGTGCCAGTAAAACTGGGGGAACCGGAAACACCATATATTTT; cdr3_aa: CASKTGGTGNTIYF
j_call: TRBJ2-2; clone_size: NA; v_call: TRBV5-5; d_call: NA; cdr3_nt: TGTGCCAGCAGCTTGGTGGCCGTCATGTCTAACGCCGGGGAGCTGTTTTTT; cdr3_aa: CASSLVAVMSNAGELFF
j_call: TRBJ2-3; clone_size: many; v_call: TRBV29-1; d_call: NA; cdr3_nt: TGCAGCGTTGAAACCGGGGGGCATTCGGGGGATACGCAGTATTTT; cdr3_aa: CSVETGGHSGDTQYF
j_call: TRBJ1-1; clone_size: few; v_call: TRBV2; d_call: TRBD1; cdr3_nt: TGTGCCAGCGCACTATCTGCTCAGGGGGGTACTGAAGCTTTCTTT; cdr3_aa: CASALSAQGGTEAFF
j_call: TRBJ1-5; clone_size: NA; v_call: TRBV7-2; d_call: NA; cdr3_nt: TGTGCCAGCAGCTCCTACCCGGATCAGCCCCAGCATTTT; cdr3_aa: CASSSYPDQPQHF
j_call: TRBJ1-2; clone_size: NA; v_call: TRBV12-3/TRBV12-4; d_call: NA; cdr3_nt: TGTGCCAGCAGTCGGGACAACCGTTATGGCTACACCTTC; cdr3_aa: CASSRDNRYGYTF
j_call: TRBJ1-6; clone_size: NA; v_call: TRBV5-4; d_call: NA; cdr3_nt: TGTGCCAGCAGCGGGAGTGGGGGGTTGCAGTCACCCCTCCACTTT; cdr3_aa: CASSGSGGLQSPLHF
j_call: TRBJ2-5; clone_size: few; v_call: TRBV20-1; d_call: NA; cdr3_nt: TGCAGTGCTAGAGATGGCGGGGGCTATGAGACCCAGTACTTC; cdr3_aa: CSARDGGGYETQYF
j_call: TRBJ2-5; clone_size: NA; v_call: TRBV7-9; d_call: TRBD2; cdr3_nt: TGTGCCAGCAGCATACCGGGACTAGCGGGGGGGCTGGATGAGACCCAGTACTTC; cdr3_aa: CASSIPGLAGGLDETQYF
j_call: TRBJ2-5; clone_size: NA; v_call: TRBV7-3; d_call: NA; cdr3_nt: TGTGCCAGCAGCTCCAGGGATAAAGAGACCCAGTACTTC; cdr3_aa: CASSSRDKETQYF
j_call: TRBJ2-2; clone_size: NA; v_call: TRBV9; d_call: NA; cdr3_nt: TGTGCCAGCAGCGCCGCCGGGACGCAGAACACCGGGGAGCTGTTTTTT; cdr3_aa: CASSAAGTQNTGELFF
j_call: TRBJ2-5; clone_size: few; v_call: TRBV7-9; d_call: NA; cdr3_nt: TGTGCCAGCAGCTTAAGTCAGGCGGAAGAGACCCAGTACTTC; cdr3_aa: CASSLSQAEETQYF
j_call: TRBJ1-1; clone_size: NA; v_call: TRBV3-1; d_call: NA; cdr3_nt: TGTGCCAGCAGCCAGCGACCCCAGACAGCTTTCTTT; cdr3_aa: CASSQRPQTAFF